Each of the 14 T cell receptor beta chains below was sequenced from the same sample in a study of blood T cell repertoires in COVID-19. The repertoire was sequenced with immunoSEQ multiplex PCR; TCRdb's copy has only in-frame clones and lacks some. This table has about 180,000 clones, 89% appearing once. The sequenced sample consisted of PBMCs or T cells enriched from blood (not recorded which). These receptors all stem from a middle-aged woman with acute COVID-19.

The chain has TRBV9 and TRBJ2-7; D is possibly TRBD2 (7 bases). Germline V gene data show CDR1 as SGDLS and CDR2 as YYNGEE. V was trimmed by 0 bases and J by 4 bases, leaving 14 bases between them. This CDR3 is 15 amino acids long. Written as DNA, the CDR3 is TGTGCCAGCAGCGTAGCCGCGGGGGCCTCGTACGAGCAGTACTTC. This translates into CASSVAAGASYEQYF.

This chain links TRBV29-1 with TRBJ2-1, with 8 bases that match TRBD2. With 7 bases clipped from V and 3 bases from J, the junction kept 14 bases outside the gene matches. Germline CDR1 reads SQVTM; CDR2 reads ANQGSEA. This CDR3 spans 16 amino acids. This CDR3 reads CSAKELADHFYNEQFF. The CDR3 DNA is TGCAGCGCCAAGGAACTAGCGGACCATTTCTACAATGAGCAGTTCTTC.

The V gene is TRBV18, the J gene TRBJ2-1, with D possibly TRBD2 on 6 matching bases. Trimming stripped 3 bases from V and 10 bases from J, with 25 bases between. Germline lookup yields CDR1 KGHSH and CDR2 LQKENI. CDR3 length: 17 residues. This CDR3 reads CASSPRGGGLIRTEQFF. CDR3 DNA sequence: TGTGCCAGCTCACCCCGGGGAGGAGGGTTGATTCGTACGGAGCAGTTCTTC.

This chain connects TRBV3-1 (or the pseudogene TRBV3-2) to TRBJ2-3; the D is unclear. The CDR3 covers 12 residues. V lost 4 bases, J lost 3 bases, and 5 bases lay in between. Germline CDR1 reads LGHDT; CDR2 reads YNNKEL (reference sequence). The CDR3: CASSRRTDTQYF. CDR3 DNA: TGTGCCAGCAGCCGGAGAACAGATACGCAGTATTTT.

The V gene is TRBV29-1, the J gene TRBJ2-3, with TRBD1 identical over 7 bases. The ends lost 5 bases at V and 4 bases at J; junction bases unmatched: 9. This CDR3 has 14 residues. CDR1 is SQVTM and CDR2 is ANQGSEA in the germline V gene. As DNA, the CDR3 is TGCAGCGTTAAAGCTTACAGGGGTCCAGATACGCAGTATTTT. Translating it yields CSVKAYRGPDTQYF.

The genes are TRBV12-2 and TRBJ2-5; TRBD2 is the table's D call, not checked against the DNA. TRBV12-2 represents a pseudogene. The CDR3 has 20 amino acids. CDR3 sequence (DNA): TGTGCAAGTCGCTTAGACAAGACTAGCGGGGGGGAAGGTGACCAAGAGACCCAGTACTTC. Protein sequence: CASRLDKTSGGEGDQETQYF.

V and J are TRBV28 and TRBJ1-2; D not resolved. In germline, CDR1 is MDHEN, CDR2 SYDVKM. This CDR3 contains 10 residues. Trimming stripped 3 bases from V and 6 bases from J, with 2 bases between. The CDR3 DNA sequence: TGTGCCAGCAGTTTTAATGGCTACACCTTC. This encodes CASSFNGYTF.

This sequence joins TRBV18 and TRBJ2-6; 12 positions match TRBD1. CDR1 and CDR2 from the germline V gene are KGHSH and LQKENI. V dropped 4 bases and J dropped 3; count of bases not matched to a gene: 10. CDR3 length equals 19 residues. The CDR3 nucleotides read TGTGCCAGCTCACGAGGGACAGGGGGCTTCGGTTTTGGGGCCAACGTCCTGACTTTC. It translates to CASSRGTGGFGFGANVLTF.

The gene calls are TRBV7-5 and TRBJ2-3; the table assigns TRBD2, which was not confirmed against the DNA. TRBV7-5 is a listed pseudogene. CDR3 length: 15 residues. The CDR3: CARSPWGGCTDTQYF. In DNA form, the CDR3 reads TGTGCCAGAAGCCCGTGGGGGGGTTGCACAGATACGCAGTATTTT.

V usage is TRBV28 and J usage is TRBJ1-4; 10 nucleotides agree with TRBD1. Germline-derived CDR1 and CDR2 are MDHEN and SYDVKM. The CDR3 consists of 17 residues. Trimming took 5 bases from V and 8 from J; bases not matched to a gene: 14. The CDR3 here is CASSIDQPGTGDEKLFF. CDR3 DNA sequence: TGTGCCAGCAGTATCGACCAGCCCGGGACAGGGGACGAAAAACTGTTTTTT.

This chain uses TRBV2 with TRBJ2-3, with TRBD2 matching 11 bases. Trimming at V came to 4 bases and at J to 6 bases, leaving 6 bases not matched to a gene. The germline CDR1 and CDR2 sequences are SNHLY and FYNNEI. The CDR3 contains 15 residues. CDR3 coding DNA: TGTGCCAGCAGTGCTAGCGGGGGGCGTACGGATACGCAGTATTTT. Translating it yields CASSASGGRTDTQYF.

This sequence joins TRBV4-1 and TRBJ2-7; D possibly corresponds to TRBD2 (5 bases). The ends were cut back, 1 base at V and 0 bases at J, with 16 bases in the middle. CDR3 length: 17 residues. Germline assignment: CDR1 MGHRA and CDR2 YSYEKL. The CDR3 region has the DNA TGCGCCAGCAGCCAAGGTGTGGCTAGCCTCGTCTCCTACGAGCAGTACTTC. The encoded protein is CASSQGVASLVSYEQYF.

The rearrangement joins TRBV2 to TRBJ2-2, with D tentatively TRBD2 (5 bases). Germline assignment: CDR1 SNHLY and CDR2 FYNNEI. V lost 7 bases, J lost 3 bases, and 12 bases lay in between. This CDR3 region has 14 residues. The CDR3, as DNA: TGTGCCAGCACCCCGGACTCTGACACCGGGGAGCTGTTTTTT. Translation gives CASTPDSDTGELFF.

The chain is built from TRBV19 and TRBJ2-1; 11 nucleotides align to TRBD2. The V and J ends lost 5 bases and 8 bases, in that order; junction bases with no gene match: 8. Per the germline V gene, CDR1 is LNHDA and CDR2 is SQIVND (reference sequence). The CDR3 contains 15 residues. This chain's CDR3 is CASSVRASGGYEQFF. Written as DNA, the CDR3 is TGTGCCAGTAGTGTTAGGGCTAGCGGGGGGTATGAGCAGTTCTTC.